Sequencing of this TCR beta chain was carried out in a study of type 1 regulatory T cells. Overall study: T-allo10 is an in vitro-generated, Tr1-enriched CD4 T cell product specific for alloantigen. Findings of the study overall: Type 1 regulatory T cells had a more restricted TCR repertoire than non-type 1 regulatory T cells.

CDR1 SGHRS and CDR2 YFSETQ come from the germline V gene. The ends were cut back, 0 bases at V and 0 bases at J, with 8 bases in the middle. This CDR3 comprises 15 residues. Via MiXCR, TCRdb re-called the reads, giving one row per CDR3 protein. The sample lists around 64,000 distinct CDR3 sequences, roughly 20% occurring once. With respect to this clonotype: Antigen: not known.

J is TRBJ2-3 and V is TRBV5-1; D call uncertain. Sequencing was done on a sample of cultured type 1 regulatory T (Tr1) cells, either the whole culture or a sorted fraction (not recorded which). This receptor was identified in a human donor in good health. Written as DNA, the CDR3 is TGCGCCAGCAGCTTGGTGGATAGTAGCACAGATACGCAGTATTTT. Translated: CASSLVDSSTDTQYF.